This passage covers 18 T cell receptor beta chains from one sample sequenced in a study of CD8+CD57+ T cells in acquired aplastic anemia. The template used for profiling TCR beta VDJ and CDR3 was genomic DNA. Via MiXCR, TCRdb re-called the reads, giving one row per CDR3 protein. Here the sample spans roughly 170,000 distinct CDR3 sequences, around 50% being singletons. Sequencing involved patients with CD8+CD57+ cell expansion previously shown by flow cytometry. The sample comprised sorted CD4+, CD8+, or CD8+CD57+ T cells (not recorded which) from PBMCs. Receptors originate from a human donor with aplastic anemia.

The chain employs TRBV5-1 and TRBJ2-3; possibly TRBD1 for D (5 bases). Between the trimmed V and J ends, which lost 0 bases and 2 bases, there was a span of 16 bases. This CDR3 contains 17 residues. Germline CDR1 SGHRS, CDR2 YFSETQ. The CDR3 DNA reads TGCGCCAGCAGCTTGGGCCCCAAACAGGCATTCACAGATACGCAGTATTTT. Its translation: CASSLGPKQAFTDTQYF. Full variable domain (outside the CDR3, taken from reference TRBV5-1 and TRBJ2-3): KAGVTQTPRYLIKTRGQQVTLSCSPISGHRSVSWYQQTPGQGLQFLFEYFSETQRNKGNFPGRFSGRQFSNSRSEMNVSTLELGDSALYLCASSLGPKQAFTDTQYFGPGTRLTVL.

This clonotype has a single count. CDR3 region: CASSVTGALTEAFF. CDR3 nucleotide sequence: TGTGCCAGCAGTGTGACAGGCGCGCTCACTGAAGCTTTCTTT. This chain uses TRBV2 with TRBJ1-1; a weak D match, TRBD1 (6 bases). From germline, CDR1 is SNHLY and CDR2 FYNNEI. The CDR3 runs to 14 residues. Trimming took off 4 bases at V and 4 bases at J, with 13 bases between the two ends. The entire variable domain, with the rest obtained from reference TRBV2 and TRBJ1-1, is as follows: EPEVTQTPSHQVTQMGQEVILRCVPISNHLYFYWYRQILGQKVEFLVSFYNNEISEKSEIFDDQFSVERPDGSNFTLKIRSTKLEDSAMYFCASSVTGALTEAFFGQGTRLTVV.

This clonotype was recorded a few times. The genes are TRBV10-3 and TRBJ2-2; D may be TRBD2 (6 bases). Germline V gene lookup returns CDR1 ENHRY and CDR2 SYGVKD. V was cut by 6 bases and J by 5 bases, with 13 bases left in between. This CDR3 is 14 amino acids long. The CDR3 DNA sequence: TGTGCCATCAGCCCAGGGAGGTTGACCGGGGAGCTGTTTTTT. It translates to CAISPGRLTGELFF.

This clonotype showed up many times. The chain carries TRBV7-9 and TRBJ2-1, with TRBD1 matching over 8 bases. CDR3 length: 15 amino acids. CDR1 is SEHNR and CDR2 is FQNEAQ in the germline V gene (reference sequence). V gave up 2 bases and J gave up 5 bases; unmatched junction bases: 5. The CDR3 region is CASSLRDRGDNEQFF. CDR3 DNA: TGTGCCAGCAGCTTACGAGACAGGGGAGACAATGAGCAGTTCTTC. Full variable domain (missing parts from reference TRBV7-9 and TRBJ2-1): DTGVSQNPRHKITKRGQNVTFRCDPISEHNRLYWYRQTLGQGPEFLTYFQNEAQLEKSRLLSDRFSAERPKGSFSTLEIQRTEQGDSAMYLCASSLRDRGDNEQFFGPGTRLTVL.

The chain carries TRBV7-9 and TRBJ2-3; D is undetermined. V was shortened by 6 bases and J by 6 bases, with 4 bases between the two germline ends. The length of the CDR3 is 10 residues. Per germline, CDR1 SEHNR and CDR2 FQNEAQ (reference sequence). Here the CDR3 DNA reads TGTGCCAGCAGACCCGATACGCAGTATTTT. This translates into CASRPDTQYF.

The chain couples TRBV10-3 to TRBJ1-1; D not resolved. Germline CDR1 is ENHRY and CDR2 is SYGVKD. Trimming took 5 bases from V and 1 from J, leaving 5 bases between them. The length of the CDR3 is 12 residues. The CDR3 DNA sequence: TGTGCCATCAGTAACTCGAACACTGAAGCTTTCTTT. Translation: CAISNSNTEAFF.

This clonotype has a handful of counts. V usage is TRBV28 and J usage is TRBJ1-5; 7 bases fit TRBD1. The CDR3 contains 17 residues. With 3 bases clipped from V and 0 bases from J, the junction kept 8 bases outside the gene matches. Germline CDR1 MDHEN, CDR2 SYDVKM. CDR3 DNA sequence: TGTGCCAGCAGTTTTCGGGCAGGGGGAGTTAGCAATCAGCCCCAGCATTTT. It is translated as CASSFRAGGVSNQPQHF.

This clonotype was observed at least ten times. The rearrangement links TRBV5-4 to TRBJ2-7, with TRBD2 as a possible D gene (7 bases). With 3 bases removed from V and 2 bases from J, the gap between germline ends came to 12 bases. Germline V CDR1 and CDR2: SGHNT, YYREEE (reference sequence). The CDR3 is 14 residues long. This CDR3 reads CASSSTGRAYEQYF. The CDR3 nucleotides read TGTGCCAGCAGCTCCACAGGGAGGGCCTACGAGCAGTACTTC. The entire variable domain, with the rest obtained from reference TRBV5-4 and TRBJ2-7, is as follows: ETGVTQSPTHLIKTRGQQVTLRCSSQSGHNTVSWYQQALGQGPQFIFQYYREEENGRGNFPPRFSGLQFPNYSSELNVNALELDDSALYLCASSSTGRAYEQYFGPGTRLTVT.

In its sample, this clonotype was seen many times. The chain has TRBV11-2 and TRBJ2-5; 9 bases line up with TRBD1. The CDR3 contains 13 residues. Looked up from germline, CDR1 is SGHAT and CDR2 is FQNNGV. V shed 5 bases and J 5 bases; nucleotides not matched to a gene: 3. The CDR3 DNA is TGTGCCAGCAGCATCGGGACAGGGGAGACCCAGTACTTC. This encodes CASSIGTGETQYF.

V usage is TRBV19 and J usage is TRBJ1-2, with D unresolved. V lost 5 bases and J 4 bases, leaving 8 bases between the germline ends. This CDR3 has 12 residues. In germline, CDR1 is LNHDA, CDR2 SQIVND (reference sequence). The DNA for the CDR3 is TGTGCCAGTAGTGAATCCCCCTATGGCTACACCTTC. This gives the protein CASSESPYGYTF.

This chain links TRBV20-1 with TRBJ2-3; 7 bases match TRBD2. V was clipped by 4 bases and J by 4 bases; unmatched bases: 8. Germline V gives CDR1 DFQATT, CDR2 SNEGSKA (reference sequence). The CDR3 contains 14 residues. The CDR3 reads CSAIAGVGPDTQYF. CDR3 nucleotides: TGCAGTGCTATCGCGGGAGTCGGGCCAGATACGCAGTATTTT.

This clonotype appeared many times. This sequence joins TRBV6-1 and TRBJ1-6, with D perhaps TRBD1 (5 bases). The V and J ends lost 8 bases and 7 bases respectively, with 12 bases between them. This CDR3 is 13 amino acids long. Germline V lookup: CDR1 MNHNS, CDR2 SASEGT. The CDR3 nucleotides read TGTGCCAGCCTAGGCAGGGTAAATTCACCCCTCCACTTT. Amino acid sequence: CASLGRVNSPLHF.

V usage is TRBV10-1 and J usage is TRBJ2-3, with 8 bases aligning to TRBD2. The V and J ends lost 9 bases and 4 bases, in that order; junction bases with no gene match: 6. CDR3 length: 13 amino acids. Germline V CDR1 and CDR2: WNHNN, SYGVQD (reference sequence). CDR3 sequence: CARYLRGADTQYF. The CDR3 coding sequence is TGCGCCAGATACTTGCGGGGGGCAGATACGCAGTATTTT.

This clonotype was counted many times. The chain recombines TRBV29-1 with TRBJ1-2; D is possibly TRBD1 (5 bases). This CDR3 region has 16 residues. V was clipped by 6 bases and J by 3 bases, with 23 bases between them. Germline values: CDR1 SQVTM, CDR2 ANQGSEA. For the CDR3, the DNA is TGCAGCGTCCGGACATTGGTCAGCGTCTTAGACTATGGCTACACCTTC. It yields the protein CSVRTLVSVLDYGYTF.

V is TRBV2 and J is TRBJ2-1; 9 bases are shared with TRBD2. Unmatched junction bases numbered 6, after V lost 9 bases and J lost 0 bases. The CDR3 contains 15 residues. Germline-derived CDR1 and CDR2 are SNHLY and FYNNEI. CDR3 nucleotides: TGTGCCAGTGTAGCGGGGGCGAGCTCCTACAATGAGCAGTTCTTC. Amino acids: CASVAGASSYNEQFF.

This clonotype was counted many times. For the CDR3, the DNA is TGTGCCAGCAGCTCCCAATATAACCGAGGCAGGGGTGGCAATCAGCCCCAGCATTTT. Its translation: CASSSQYNRGRGGNQPQHF. The rearrangement joins TRBV11-2 to TRBJ1-5, with D possibly matching TRBD1 (6 bases). Germline lookup yields CDR1 SGHAT and CDR2 FQNNGV. The CDR3 is 19 residues long. V lost 4 bases, J lost 2 bases, and 24 bases lay in between.

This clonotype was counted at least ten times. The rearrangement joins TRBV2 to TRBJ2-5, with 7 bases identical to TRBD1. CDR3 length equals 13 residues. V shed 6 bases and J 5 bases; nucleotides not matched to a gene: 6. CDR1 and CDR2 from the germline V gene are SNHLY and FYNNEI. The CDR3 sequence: CASSDDRDETQYF. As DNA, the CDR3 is TGTGCCAGCAGCGACGACAGGGATGAGACCCAGTACTTC.

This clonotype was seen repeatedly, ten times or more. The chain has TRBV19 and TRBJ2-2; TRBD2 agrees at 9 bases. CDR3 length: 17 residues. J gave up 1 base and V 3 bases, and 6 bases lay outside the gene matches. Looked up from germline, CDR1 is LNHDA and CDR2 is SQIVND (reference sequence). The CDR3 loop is CASSIGSGGLNTGELFF. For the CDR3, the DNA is TGTGCCAGTAGTATCGGTAGCGGGGGCCTGAACACCGGGGAGCTGTTTTTT. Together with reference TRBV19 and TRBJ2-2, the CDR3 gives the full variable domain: DGGITQSPKYLFRKEGQNVTLSCEQNLNHDAMYWYRQDPGQGLRLIYYSQIVNDFQKGDIAEGYSVSREKKESFPLTVTSAQKNPTAFYLCASSIGSGGLNTGELFFGEGSRLTVL.